Presented here are 16 T cell receptor beta chains from one specimen sequenced in a study of cytomegalovirus exposure and HLA in healthy donors. The PCR employed 60 Vbeta primers together with 13 Jbeta primers. TCRdb's table, derived via immunoSEQ multiplex PCR, lists solely in-frame clones and lacks some. The sample comprises fewer than 250,000 clones, over 70% of which are singletons, and about 3.1% rests with the top ten. The sequencing sample was made of PBMCs. These receptors originate from a woman in her twenties or thirties in good health and CMV-seropositive.

The chain has TRBV28 and TRBJ2-7; the D is unclear. There are 13 residues in the CDR3. V was clipped by 5 bases and J by 7 bases, with 15 bases between them. Germline V gene lookup returns CDR1 MDHEN and CDR2 SYDVKM. The DNA of the CDR3 is TGTGCCAGCAGTCCCGATTTAGTATCGGAGCAGTACTTC. Its translation: CASSPDLVSEQYF.

This chain uses TRBV27 with TRBJ2-1; 10 nucleotides match TRBD2. V lost 4 bases and J lost 7; bases outside the gene matches: 13. This CDR3 spans 17 amino acids. CDR1 MNHEY and CDR2 SMNVEV come from the germline V gene (reference sequence). CDR3 sequence (DNA): TGTGCCAGCAGTTCTCTGACTAGCGGGTGGGCCCCAAATGAGCAGTTCTTC. It translates to CASSSLTSGWAPNEQFF.

This clone came up a few times. The chain is built from TRBV4-1 and TRBJ1-1; possibly TRBD1 for D (6 bases). CDR1 is MGHRA and CDR2 is YSYEKL in the germline V gene. Trimming took 5 bases from V and 1 from J, leaving 11 bases between them. This CDR3 region has 14 residues. The CDR3 DNA follows: TGCGCCAGCAGCGGCCGGACAGCGAACACTGAAGCTTTCTTT. Its protein is CASSGRTANTEAFF.

This clone occurred once. The chain employs TRBV19 and TRBJ2-7, with 7 bases aligning to TRBD2. This CDR3 is 15 amino acids long. CDR1 is LNHDA and CDR2 is SQIVND in the germline V gene (reference sequence). V lost 2 bases, J lost 2 bases, and 6 bases stayed unmatched. The CDR3 here is CASSITTSSTYEQYF. DNA of the CDR3: TGTGCCAGTAGTATAACGACTAGCTCAACCTACGAGCAGTACTTC.

V is TRBV5-1 and J is TRBJ2-1, with D unresolved. CDR1 and CDR2 from the germline V gene are SGHRS and YFSETQ. Trimming left V 2 bases short and J 5 bases short, with 5 bases between. The CDR3 runs 12 residues. For the CDR3, the DNA is TGCGCCAGCAGCTTCGCGGACAATGAGCAGTTCTTC. Residues: CASSFADNEQFF.

This clone has more than one count but fewer than ten. This rearrangement joins TRBV28 to TRBJ1-5; D possibly corresponds to TRBD1 (5 bases). This CDR3 has 14 amino acids. V was cut by 11 bases and J by 5 bases, with 19 bases left in between. CDR1 and CDR2 from the germline V gene are MDHEN and SYDVKM. CDR3 region: CAEQGGVGDQPQHF. The CDR3, as DNA: TGTGCCGAGCAGGGTGGGGTTGGTGATCAGCCCCAGCATTTT. Using reference TRBV28 and TRBJ1-5 for the parts outside the CDR3, the full variable domain is DVKVTQSSRYLVKRTGEKVFLECVQDMDHENMFWYRQDPGLGLRLIYFSYDVKMKEKGDIPEGYSVSREKKERFSLILESASTNQTSMYLCAEQGGVGDQPQHFGDGTRLSIL.

Worth noting for this clone: This sample includes further DNA sequences coding for the same CDR3. V usage is TRBV6-5 and J usage is TRBJ2-7, with 9 bases identical to TRBD1. This CDR3 has 14 amino acids. V shed 2 bases, J shed 5 bases, and the junction held 4 bases outside the gene matches. CDR1 is MNHEY, CDR2 SVGAGI, per germline. The chain's CDR3 is CASSYGGQGDEQYF. The CDR3 nucleotides read TGTGCCAGCAGTTACGGGGGACAGGGAGACGAGCAGTACTTC.

Here the CDR3 DNA reads TGTGCCACCAAGGGACTAGTCCTGGAGACCCAGTACTTC. It codes for CATKGLVLETQYF. This chain links TRBV15 with TRBJ2-5, with TRBD2 matching over 8 bases. Germline V lookup: CDR1 LNHNV, CDR2 YYDKDF (reference sequence). The CDR3 length is 13 residues. After removal of 7 bases from V and 5 bases from J, the junction contained 6 bases not matched to a gene.

CDR3 nucleotide sequence: TGCGCCAGCAGCTCCGGACAGGGGGCACAGGGCTACACCTTC. This gives the protein CASSSGQGAQGYTF. This chain uses TRBV5-1 with TRBJ1-2, with 11 nucleotides matching TRBD1. The J segment lost 8 bases and the V segment lost 3 bases, leaving 6 bases of the junction unmatched. The germline CDR1 and CDR2 sequences are SGHRS and YFSETQ. The CDR3 has 14 residues.

The CDR3 DNA is TGCGCCAGCAGCTTGGCGGGGACAGTGAACACTGAAGCTTTCTTT. Translation: CASSLAGTVNTEAFF. The chain has TRBV5-1 and TRBJ1-1, with TRBD1 matching 7 bases. The V gene's germline CDR1 is SGHRS and CDR2 YFSETQ. This CDR3 is built from 15 residues. The J segment lost 0 bases and the V segment lost 0 bases, leaving 2 bases of the junction unmatched.

Remarks on this clone: At one end, the junction sequence differs from germline, possibly due to a read error. V is TRBV19 and J is TRBJ1-1; D is ambiguous. The germline V gene encodes CDR1 LNHDA and CDR2 SQIVND (reference sequence). This CDR3 contains 14 residues. The DNA for the CDR3 is TGTGCCAGTAGTATAACTACCGGGATACTGGGGTTGGTCTTT. Encoded protein: CASSITTGILGLVF. Full variable domain (missing parts from reference TRBV19 and TRBJ1-1): DGGITQSPKYLFRKEGQNVTLSCEQNLNHDAMYWYRQDPGQGLRLIYYSQIVNDFQKGDIAEGYSVSREKKESFPLTVTSAQKNPTAFYLCASSITTGILGLVFGQGTRLTVV.

The chain joins TRBV6-1 to TRBJ2-3; 10 nucleotides match TRBD2. The germline CDR1 and CDR2 sequences are MNHNS and SASEGT. The CDR3 has 14 amino acids. With V trimmed by 1 base and J by 5 bases, 0 bases remained unmatched. CDR3 protein: CASSEGLAGDTQYF. The CDR3 DNA reads TGTGCCAGCAGTGAAGGACTAGCGGGAGATACGCAGTATTTT.

The rearrangement uses TRBV19 and TRBJ2-7, with a weak D call TRBD1 (5 bases). The germline V and J ends were trimmed by 4 bases and 4 bases, with 11 bases remaining between them. This CDR3 has 13 residues. Germline CDR1 reads LNHDA; CDR2 reads SQIVND (reference sequence). The CDR3 region is CASSTSTGYEQYF. The CDR3 nucleotides read TGTGCCAGTAGTACCTCCACAGGTTACGAGCAGTACTTC.

The J gene is TRBJ2-1, the V gene TRBV6-5; 12 bases are a match to TRBD2. Germline CDR1 reads MNHEY; CDR2 reads SVGAGI. Losses at the gene ends were 7 bases for V and 6 bases for J; bases not matched to a gene: 7. The CDR3 sequence is 15 residues long. CDR3 loop: CASMTGLAGPNEQFF. CDR3 nucleotides: TGTGCCAGCATGACGGGACTAGCGGGCCCCAATGAGCAGTTCTTC.

This clone has just one count. The chain combines TRBV29-1 with TRBJ2-2, with unresolved D. CDR1 is SQVTM and CDR2 is ANQGSEA in the germline V gene. The CDR3 spans 12 residues. Trimming took off 4 bases at V and 6 bases at J, with 9 bases between the two ends. CDR3 bases: TGCAGCGTTGTCAAAAGCTCCGGGGAGCTGTTTTTT. It specifies CSVVKSSGELFF.

This clone was seen just once. V and J are TRBV5-6 and TRBJ2-1; no definite D call. The length of the CDR3 is 13 residues. Germline-derived CDR1 and CDR2 are SGHDT and YYEEEE. The ends were cut back, 4 bases at V and 8 bases at J, with 13 bases in the middle. The CDR3 reads CASSPRIPHEQFF. CDR3 in DNA: TGTGCCAGCAGCCCCAGAATCCCCCATGAGCAGTTCTTC.